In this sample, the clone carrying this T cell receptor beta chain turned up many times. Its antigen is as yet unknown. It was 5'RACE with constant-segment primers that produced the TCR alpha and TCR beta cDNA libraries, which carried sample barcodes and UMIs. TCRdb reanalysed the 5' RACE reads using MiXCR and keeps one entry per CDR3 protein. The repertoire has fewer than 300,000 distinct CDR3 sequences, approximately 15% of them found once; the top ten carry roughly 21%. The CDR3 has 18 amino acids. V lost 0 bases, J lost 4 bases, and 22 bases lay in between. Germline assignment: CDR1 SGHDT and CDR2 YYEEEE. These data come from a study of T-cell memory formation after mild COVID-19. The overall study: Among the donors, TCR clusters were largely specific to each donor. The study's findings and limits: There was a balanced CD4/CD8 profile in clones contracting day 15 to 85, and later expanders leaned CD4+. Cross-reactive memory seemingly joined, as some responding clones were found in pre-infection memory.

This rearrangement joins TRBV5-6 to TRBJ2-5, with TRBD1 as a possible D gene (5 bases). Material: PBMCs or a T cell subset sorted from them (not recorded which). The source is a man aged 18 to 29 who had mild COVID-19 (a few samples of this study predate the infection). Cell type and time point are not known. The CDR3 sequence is CASSLARASRSGGETQYF. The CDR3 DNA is TGTGCCAGCAGCTTGGCCAGGGCATCACGGTCGGGTGGAGAGACCCAGTACTTC.